This T cell receptor (beta chain) was obtained from a study of cytomegalovirus exposure and HLA in healthy donors. Study-wide results and limits: Associated with cytomegalovirus, according to the listing, were approximately 160 TCR beta chains. In a later analysis, V- and J-gene trimming of beta chains associated with a DCLRE1C missense variant, replicated independently. It was reported in a later analysis that an Asian-associated ancestry cluster showed fewer N-insertions than the approximately 690-donor mean. On later analysis, the bulk of CMV-associated TCR beta chains appeared to be HLA-restricted.

In the PCR, 60 Vbeta and 13 Jbeta primers were used. The repertoire was sequenced with immunoSEQ multiplex PCR; TCRdb's copy has only in-frame clones and lacks some. Among fewer than 250,000 clones listed, about nine tenths were seen once. V lost 2 bases and J 4 bases, leaving 8 bases between the germline ends. CDR1 and CDR2 from the germline V gene are SGHAT and FQNNGV. This CDR3 is built from 13 residues. About this clone itself: The antigen remains undetermined.

The material sequenced was PBMCs. The origin of this receptor is a young man in good health and CMV-seronegative. This chain links TRBV11-2 with TRBJ1-2; D is perhaps TRBD1 (6 bases). Here the CDR3 reads CASSLRGFYGYTF. CDR3 coding DNA: TGTGCCAGCAGCTTAAGGGGGTTCTATGGCTACACCTTC.